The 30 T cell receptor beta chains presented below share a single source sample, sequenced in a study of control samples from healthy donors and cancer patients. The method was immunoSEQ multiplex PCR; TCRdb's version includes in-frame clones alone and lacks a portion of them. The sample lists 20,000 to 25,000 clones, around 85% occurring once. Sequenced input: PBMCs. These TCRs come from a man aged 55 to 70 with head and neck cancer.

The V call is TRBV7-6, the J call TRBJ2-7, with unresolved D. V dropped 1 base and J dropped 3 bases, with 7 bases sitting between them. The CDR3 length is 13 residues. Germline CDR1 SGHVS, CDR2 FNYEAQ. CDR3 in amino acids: CASSLGGNYEQYF. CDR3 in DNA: TGTGCCAGCAGCTTAGGAGGCAACTACGAGCAGTACTTC.

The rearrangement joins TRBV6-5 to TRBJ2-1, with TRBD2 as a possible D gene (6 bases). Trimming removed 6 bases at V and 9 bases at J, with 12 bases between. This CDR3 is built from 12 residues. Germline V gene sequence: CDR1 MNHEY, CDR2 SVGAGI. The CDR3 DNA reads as TGTGCCAGCAGCCGACTAGATTCTGAGCAGTTCTTC. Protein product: CASSRLDSEQFF.

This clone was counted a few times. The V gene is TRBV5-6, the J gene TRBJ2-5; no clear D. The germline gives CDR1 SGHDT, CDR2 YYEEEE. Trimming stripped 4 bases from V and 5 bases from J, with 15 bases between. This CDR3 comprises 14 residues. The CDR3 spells CASSTLTQRETQYF. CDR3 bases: TGTGCCAGCAGCACTTTGACCCAACGGGAGACCCAGTACTTC. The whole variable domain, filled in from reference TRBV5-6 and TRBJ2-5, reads DAGVTQSPTHLIKTRGQQVTLRCSPKSGHDTVSWYQQALGQGPQFIFQYYEEEERQRGNFPDRFSGHQFPNYSSELNVNALLLGDSALYLCASSTLTQRETQYFGPGTRLLVL.

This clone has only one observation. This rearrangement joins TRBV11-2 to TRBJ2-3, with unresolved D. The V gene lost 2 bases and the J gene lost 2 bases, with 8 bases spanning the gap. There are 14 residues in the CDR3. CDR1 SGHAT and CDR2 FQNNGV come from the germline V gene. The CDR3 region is CASSLRRITDTQYF. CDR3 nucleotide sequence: TGTGCCAGCAGCTTAAGGAGAATCACAGATACGCAGTATTTT.

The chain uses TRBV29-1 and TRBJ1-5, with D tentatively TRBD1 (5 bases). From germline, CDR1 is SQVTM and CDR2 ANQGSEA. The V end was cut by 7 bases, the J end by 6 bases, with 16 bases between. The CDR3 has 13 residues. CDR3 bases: TGCAGCGCTGGTGGGGACCTAGGTCAGCCCCAGCATTTT. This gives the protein CSAGGDLGQPQHF. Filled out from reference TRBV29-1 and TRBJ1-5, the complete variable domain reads SAVISQKPSRDICQRGTSLTIQCQVDSQVTMMFWYRQQPGQSLTLIATANQGSEATYESGFVIDKFPISRPNLTFSTLTVSNMSPEDSSIYLCSAGGDLGQPQHFGDGTRLSIL.

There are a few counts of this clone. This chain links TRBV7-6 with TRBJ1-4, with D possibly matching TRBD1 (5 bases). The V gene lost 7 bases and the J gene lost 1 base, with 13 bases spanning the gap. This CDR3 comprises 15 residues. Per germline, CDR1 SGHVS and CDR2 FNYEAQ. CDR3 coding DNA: TGTGCCAGCACGGGGGGGGTGCAAACTAATGAAAAACTGTTTTTT. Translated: CASTGGVQTNEKLFF.

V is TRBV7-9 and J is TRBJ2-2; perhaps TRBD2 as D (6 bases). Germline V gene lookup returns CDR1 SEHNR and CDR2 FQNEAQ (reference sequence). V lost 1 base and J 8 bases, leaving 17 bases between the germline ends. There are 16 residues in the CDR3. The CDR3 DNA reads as TGTGCCAGCAGCTTAGTCGGGAGTGGACTAATGGGGGAGCTGTTTTTT. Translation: CASSLVGSGLMGELFF.

The CDR3 here is CANQEQVGNSPLHF. CDR3 in DNA: TGTGCCAACCAAGAACAGGTGGGAAATTCACCCCTCCACTTT. V gene TRBV6-5 combines with J gene TRBJ1-6, with D possibly being TRBD1 (5 bases). The V end was cut by 10 bases, the J end by 7 bases, with 17 bases between. In germline, CDR1 is MNHEY, CDR2 SVGAGI. The length of the CDR3 is 14 residues.

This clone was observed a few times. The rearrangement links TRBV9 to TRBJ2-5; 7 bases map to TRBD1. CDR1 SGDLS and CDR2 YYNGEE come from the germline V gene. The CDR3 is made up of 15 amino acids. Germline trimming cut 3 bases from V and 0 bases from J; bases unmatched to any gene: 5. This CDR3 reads CASSGTTGDQETQYF. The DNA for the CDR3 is TGTGCCAGCAGCGGGACCACAGGGGACCAAGAGACCCAGTACTTC. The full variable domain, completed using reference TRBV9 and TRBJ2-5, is DSGVTQTPKHLITATGQRVTLRCSPRSGDLSVYWYQQSLDQGLQFLIQYYNGEERAKGNILERFSAQQFPDLHSELNLSSLELGDSALYFCASSGTTGDQETQYFGPGTRLLVL.

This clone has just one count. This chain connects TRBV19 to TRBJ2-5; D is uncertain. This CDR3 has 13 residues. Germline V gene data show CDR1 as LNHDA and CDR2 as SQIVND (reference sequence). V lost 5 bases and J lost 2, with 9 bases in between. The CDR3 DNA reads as TGTGCCAGTAGTTCGGGCAGACAAGAGACCCAGTACTTC. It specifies CASSSGRQETQYF.

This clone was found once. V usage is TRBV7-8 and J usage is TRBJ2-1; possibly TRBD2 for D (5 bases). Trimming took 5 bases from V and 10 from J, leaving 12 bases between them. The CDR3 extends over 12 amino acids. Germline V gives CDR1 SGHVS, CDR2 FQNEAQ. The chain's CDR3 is CASSAGSGEQFF. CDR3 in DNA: TGTGCCAGCAGCGCCGGTTCGGGAGAGCAGTTCTTC.

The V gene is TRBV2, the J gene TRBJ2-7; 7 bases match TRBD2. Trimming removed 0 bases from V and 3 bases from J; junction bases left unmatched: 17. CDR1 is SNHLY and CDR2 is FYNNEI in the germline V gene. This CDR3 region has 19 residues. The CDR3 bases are TGTGCCAGCAGTGAAGCGCTTCTCGGACTAGTCAGAAAGAACTACGAGCAGTACGTC. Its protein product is CASSEALLGLVRKNYEQYV.

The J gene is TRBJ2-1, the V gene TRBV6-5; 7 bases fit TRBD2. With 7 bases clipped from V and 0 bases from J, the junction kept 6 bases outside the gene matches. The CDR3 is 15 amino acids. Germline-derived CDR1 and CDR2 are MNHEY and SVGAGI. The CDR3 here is CASKLASGSYNEQFF. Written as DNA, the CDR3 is TGTGCCAGCAAACTGGCTAGCGGCTCCTACAATGAGCAGTTCTTC.

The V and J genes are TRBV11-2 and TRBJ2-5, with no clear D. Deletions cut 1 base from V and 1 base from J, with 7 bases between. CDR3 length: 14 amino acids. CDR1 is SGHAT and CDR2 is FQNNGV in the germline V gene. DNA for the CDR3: TGTGCCAGCAGCTTAGGGTGGGGCCAAGAGACCCAGTACTTC. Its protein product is CASSLGWGQETQYF. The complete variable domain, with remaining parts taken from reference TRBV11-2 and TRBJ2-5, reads EAGVAQSPRYKIIEKRQSVAFWCNPISGHATLYWYQQILGQGPKLLIQFQNNGVVDDSQLPKDRFSAERLKGVDSTLKIQPAKLEDSAVYLCASSLGWGQETQYFGPGTRLLVL.

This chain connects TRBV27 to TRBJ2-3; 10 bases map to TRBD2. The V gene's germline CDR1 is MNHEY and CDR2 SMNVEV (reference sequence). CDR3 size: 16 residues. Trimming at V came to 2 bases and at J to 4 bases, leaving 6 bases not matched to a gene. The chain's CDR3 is CASSLRLAGAPDTQYF. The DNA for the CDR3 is TGTGCCAGCAGTTTAAGGCTAGCGGGAGCCCCAGATACGCAGTATTTT.

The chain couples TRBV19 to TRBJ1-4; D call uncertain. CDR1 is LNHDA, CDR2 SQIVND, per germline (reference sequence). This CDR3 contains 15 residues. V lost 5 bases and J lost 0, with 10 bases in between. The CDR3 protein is CASSRTVATNEKLFF. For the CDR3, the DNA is TGTGCCAGTAGTCGGACGGTTGCAACTAATGAAAAACTGTTTTTT.

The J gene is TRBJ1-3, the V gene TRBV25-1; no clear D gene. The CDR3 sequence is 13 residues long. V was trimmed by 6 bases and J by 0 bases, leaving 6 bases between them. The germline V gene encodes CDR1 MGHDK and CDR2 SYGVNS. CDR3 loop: CASRQSSGNTIYF. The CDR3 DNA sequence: TGTGCCAGCAGGCAGAGCTCTGGAAACACCATATATTTT.

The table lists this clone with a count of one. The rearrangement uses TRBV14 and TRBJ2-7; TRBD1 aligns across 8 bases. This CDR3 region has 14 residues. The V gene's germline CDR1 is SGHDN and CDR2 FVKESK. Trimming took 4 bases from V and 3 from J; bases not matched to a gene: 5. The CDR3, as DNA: TGTGCCAGCAGCCGCCCGGGACAGGTCTACGAGCAGTACTTC. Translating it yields CASSRPGQVYEQYF. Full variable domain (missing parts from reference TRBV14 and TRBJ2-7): EAGVTQFPSHSVIEKGQTVTLRCDPISGHDNLYWYRRVMGKEIKFLLHFVKESKQDESGMPNNRFLAERTGGTYSTLKVQPAELEDSGVYFCASSRPGQVYEQYFGPGTRLTVT.

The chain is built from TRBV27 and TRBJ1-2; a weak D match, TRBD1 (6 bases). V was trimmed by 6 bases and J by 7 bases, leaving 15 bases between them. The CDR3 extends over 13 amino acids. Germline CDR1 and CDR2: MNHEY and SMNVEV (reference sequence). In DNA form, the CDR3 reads TGTGCCAGCAGGCCCGCGGGGGGCAGTGGCTACACCTTC. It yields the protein CASRPAGGSGYTF.

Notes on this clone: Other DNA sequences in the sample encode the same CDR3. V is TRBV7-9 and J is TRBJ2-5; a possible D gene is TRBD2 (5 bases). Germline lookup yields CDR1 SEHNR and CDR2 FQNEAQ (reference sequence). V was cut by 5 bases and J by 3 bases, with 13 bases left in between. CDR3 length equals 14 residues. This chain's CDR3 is CASSPGGREETQYF. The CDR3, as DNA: TGTGCCAGCAGCCCAGGTGGGCGGGAAGAGACCCAGTACTTC.

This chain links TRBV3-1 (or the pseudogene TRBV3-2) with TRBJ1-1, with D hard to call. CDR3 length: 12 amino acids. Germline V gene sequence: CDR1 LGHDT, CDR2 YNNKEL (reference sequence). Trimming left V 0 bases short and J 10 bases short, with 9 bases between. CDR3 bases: TGTGCCAGCAGCCAAGATAAACGATCAGCTTTCTTT. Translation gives CASSQDKRSAFF.

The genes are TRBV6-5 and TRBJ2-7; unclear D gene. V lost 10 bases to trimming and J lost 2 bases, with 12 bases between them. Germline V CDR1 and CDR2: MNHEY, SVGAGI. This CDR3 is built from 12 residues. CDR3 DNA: TGTGCCACCATGACTGTTCCCTACGAGCAGTACTTC. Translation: CATMTVPYEQYF.

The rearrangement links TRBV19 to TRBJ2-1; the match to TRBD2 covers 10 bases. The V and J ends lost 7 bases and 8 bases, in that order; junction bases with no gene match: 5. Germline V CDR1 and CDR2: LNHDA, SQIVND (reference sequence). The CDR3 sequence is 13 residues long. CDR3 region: CASNQREGDEQFF. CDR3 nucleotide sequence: TGTGCCAGTAACCAGCGGGAGGGCGATGAGCAGTTCTTC. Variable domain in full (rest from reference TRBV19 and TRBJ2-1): DGGITQSPKYLFRKEGQNVTLSCEQNLNHDAMYWYRQDPGQGLRLIYYSQIVNDFQKGDIAEGYSVSREKKESFPLTVTSAQKNPTAFYLCASNQREGDEQFFGPGTRLTVL.

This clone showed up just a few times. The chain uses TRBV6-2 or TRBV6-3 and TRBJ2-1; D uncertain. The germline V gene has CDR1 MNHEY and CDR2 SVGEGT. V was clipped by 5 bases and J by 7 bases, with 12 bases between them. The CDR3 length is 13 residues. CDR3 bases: TGTGCCAGCAGTAGGACCCCCCCGAATGAGCAGTTCTTC. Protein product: CASSRTPPNEQFF.

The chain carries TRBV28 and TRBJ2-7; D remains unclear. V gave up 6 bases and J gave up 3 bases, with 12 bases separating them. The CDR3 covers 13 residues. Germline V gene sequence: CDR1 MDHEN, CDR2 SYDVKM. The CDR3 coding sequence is TGTGCCAGCAGCCGGGCCCCTTACTACGAGCAGTACTTC. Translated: CASSRAPYYEQYF.

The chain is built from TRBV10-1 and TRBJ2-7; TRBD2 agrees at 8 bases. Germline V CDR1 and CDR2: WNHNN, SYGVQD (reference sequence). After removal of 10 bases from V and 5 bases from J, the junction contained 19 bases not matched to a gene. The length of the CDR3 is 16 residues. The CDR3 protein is CATYALRWREEDEQYV. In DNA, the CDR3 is TGCGCCACCTACGCCCTTAGATGGCGGGAGGAAGACGAGCAGTACGTC.

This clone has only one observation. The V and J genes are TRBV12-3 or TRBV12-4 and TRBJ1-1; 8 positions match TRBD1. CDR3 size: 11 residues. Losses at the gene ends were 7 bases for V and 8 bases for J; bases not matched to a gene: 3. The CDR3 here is CASTRTGEAFF. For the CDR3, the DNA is TGTGCCAGCACGCGGACAGGGGAAGCTTTCTTT.

The CDR3 DNA reads as TGTGCCAGCAGCCAATGGACGGGCCACAATGAGCAGTTCTTC. Residues: CASSQWTGHNEQFF. The chain couples TRBV14 to TRBJ2-1, with D uncertain. Trimming removed 2 bases from V and 5 bases from J, with 10 bases in between. CDR1 and CDR2 (germline): SGHDN, FVKESK. The length of the CDR3 is 14 residues.

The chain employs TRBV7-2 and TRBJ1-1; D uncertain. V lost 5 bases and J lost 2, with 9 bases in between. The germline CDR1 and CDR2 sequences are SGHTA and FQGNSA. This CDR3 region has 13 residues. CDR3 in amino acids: CASSTDINTEAFF. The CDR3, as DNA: TGTGCCAGCAGCACAGACATCAACACTGAAGCTTTCTTT.

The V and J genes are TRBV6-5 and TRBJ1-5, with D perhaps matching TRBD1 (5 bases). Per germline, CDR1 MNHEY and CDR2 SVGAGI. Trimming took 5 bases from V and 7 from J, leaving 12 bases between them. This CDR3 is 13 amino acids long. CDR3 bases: TGTGCCAGCAGTAGGCAGGGTCAGCAGCCCCAGCATTTT. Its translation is CASSRQGQQPQHF.